These T cell receptor beta chains were read from a single sample in a study of shared clonotypes between healthy human individuals. Using immunoSEQ multiplex PCR, the repertoire was profiled, and TCRdb retains in-frame clones only, with some absent. Altogether over a million clones are present, more than 75% being singletons, with the ten largest covering around 0.6%. Sequencing was carried out using memory CD4+ T cells from PBMCs. These TCRs come from a man younger than 35 in good health. Some clones in this sample may be carry-over from other donors' samples. Each CDR3 is given with its conserved first and last residue. A D gene is named only where the DNA matches it firmly. Clone size, where shown, is once, few, many, or a class for clones that have expanded.

V	size	length	D	J	DNA	CDR3
TRBV11-2	NA	15	NA	TRBJ2-1	TGTGCCAGCAGAACACTGAGGGGTAGAAACAATGAGCAGTTCTTC	CASRTLRGRNNEQFF
TRBV5-5	NA	12	TRBD1	TRBJ1-2	TGTGCCAGCAGCTTACAGGGGCAAGGCTACACCTTC	CASSLQGQGYTF
TRBV10-3	NA	16	NA	TRBJ2-6	TGTGCCATCAGTGAGTCTAGGTTCTCTGGGGCCAACGTCCTGACTTTC	CAISESRFSGANVLTF
TRBV2	NA	14	TRBD1	TRBJ2-3	TGTGCCAGCAGGAGGGACAGCCCCCCGGATACGCAGTATTTT	CASRRDSPPDTQYF
TRBV25-1	NA	15	NA	TRBJ1-1	TGTGCCAGCAGTGAATCAGGGCGGGGATACCCCGAAGCTTTCTTT	CASSESGRGYPEAFF
TRBV10-3	NA	14	TRBD1	TRBJ1-2	TGTGCCATCAGTGAGGGTTCAGGGGGGAGTGGCTACACCTTC	CAISEGSGGSGYTF
TRBV28	NA	15	NA	TRBJ1-5	TGTGCCAGCACCTTCGGAGGGGTAAGCAATCAGCCCCAGCATTTT	CASTFGGVSNQPQHF
TRBV10-3	NA	14	TRBD2	TRBJ2-1	TGTGCCACCACCGGGACTAGCGGCTACAATGAGCAGTTCTTC	CATTGTSGYNEQFF
TRBV5-1	once	17	TRBD1	TRBJ1-1	TGCGCCAGCAGCCGCGGGACAGCCTTGACGTCGAACACTGAAGCTTTCTTT	CASSRGTALTSNTEAFF
TRBV11-3	many	14	NA	TRBJ2-2	TGTGCCAGCAGCCCTGACTATTTTTCCGGGGAGCTGTTTTTT	CASSPDYFSGELFF
TRBV5-1	NA	14	TRBD1	TRBJ2-7	TGCGCCAGCACGGAACAGGGGGCGTCCTACGAGCAGTACTTC	CASTEQGASYEQYF
TRBV11-2	few	12	NA	TRBJ1-2	TGTGCCAGCAGGCCAGCGGGAGATGGCTACACCTTC	CASRPAGDGYTF
TRBV18	NA	15	TRBD1	TRBJ1-1	TGTGCCAGCTCGGAATTACAGGGGTGGAACACTGAAGCTTTCTTT	CASSELQGWNTEAFF
TRBV30	NA	13	NA	TRBJ1-5	TGTGCCTGGAGTGGTCAGCCCAATCAGCCCCAGCATTTT	CAWSGQPNQPQHF
TRBV28	NA	13	NA	TRBJ1-2	TGTGCCAGCGGAGGCAGACCCAACTATGGCTACACCTTC	CASGGRPNYGYTF
TRBV18	NA	16	NA	TRBJ2-2	TGTGCCAGCTCACCGTTTGGGGGGACGAACACCGGGGAGCTGTTTTTT	CASSPFGGTNTGELFF
TRBV6-1	NA	15	TRBD1	TRBJ1-1	TGTGCCAGCAGTCCCCCAGGGGGCAGAAACACTGAAGCTTTCTTT	CASSPPGGRNTEAFF
TRBV5-4	NA	11	NA	TRBJ2-7	TGTGCCAGCAGCTTGGCCTCCGAGCAGTACTTC	CASSLASEQYF
TRBV9	NA	13	NA	TRBJ1-5	TGTGCCAGCAGCGCCCAGGGTGGCCAGCCCCAGCATTTT	CASSAQGGQPQHF
TRBV18	once	13	TRBD1	TRBJ2-5	TGTGCCAGCTCCCACGGGACAGAAGAGACCCAGTACTTC	CASSHGTEETQYF
TRBV28	NA	14	NA	TRBJ2-7	TGTGCCAGCAGTTTTGCAGGCAGCTCCTACGAGCAGTACTTC	CASSFAGSSYEQYF
TRBV28	NA	14	TRBD1	TRBJ2-3	TGTGCCAGCGGACGGGACAGGGAGGCAGATACGCAGTATTTT	CASGRDREADTQYF
TRBV2	NA	12	NA	TRBJ2-7	TGTGCCGGAAGACGGGACACCGGGGAGCAGTACTTC	CAGRRDTGEQYF
TRBV11-2	NA	15	NA	TRBJ2-7	TGTGCCAGTAACCACATAACAGGGAACTCCTACGAGCAGTACTTC	CASNHITGNSYEQYF